Below, 19 T cell receptor beta chains from the same sample are listed, as sequenced in a study of molecular identifiers for immune sequencing clone quantification (dated by TCRdb to 2016 to 2019). The protocol used for the library was PCR. TCRdb lists the instrument as NextSeq 500. TCRdb handled the public reads itself, with Q25 trimming in fastp and clone calling in MiXCR, and kept productive beta chains. Identical CDR3 proteins give one entry, which carries the most common genes and DNA. This sample lists around 470,000 distinct CDR3 sequences; about 26% were detected once. The top ten hold around 0.8% of the sample. The sample was naive CD8+ T cells from blood, with Jurkat cell RNA spiked in. The cell subset or site label for this specimen denotes: FACS-sorted CD8+CD4-CCR7+CD45RA+ naive T cells. The receptors here all came from a human donor in good health. Some libraries in this study had Jurkat cell RNA spiked in.

The chain has TRBV19 and TRBJ2-1, with TRBD1 identical over 7 bases. The J segment lost 4 bases and the V segment lost 1 base, leaving 7 bases of the junction unmatched. There are 16 residues in the CDR3. The germline V gene has CDR1 LNHDA and CDR2 SQIVND (reference sequence). CDR3 sequence (DNA): TGTGCCAGTAGTATAGTTTCCAGGGGGTTTTACAATGAGCAGTTCTTC. This encodes CASSIVSRGFYNEQFF.

This clonotype was seen at least ten times. V and J are TRBV28 and TRBJ2-3; either TRBD1 or TRBD2 may fit D (5 bases each). Germline V gene lookup returns CDR1 MDHEN and CDR2 SYDVKM. The length of the CDR3 is 16 residues. V was pared by 6 bases and J by 3 bases, with 19 bases between. CDR3 DNA sequence: TGTGCCAGCAGCGGACAAGGGGAGTGGGGTACAGATACGCAGTATTTT. This codes for CASSGQGEWGTDTQYF.

In this sample, this clonotype turned up once. A read error may account for a junction end that differs from germline. The V gene is TRBV7-6, the J gene TRBJ2-5; the D call may be TRBD1 or TRBD2 (5 bases each). The germline V gene encodes CDR1 SGHVS and CDR2 FNYEAQ. The CDR3 runs 15 residues. The CDR3 region is CTSSSPLGDQETQYF. DNA of the CDR3: TGTACCAGCAGCTCACCACTGGGGGACCAAGAGACCCAGTACTTC.

This clonotype was seen a single time. This may be a read error, as it is one base from a much larger clone. The chain links TRBV2 to TRBJ1-2; no firm D call. Germline V lookup: CDR1 SNHLY, CDR2 FYNNEI. The CDR3 covers 13 residues. V dropped 8 bases and J dropped 3 bases, with 13 bases sitting between them. The chain's CDR3 is CASLGERDYGYTF. The DNA for the CDR3 is TGTGCCAGCTTGGGTGAGAGGGACTATGGCTACACCTTC.

This clonotype has a single count. For the CDR3, the DNA is TGTGCCAGCAGCTTGAAGGGGGGAGTTAATGAAAAACTGTTTTTT. Encoded protein: CASSLKGGVNEKLFF. This chain connects TRBV13 to TRBJ1-4; tentative D call: TRBD1 (6 bases). This CDR3 is 15 amino acids long. Germline V gives CDR1 PRHDT, CDR2 FYEKMQ (reference sequence). V shed 3 bases and J shed 4 bases, with 12 bases lying between them.

Notes on this clonotype: A much larger clone lies one base from this, so it may be a read error. V and J are TRBV28 and TRBJ2-3, with TRBD2 matching 10 bases. This CDR3 spans 17 amino acids. With 5 bases clipped from V and 0 bases from J, the junction kept 8 bases outside the gene matches. The germline gives CDR1 MDHEN, CDR2 SYDVKM. CDR3 in amino acids: CASSPTWTSGSTDTQYF. CDR3 coding DNA: TGTGCCAGCAGTCCGACGTGGACTAGCGGAAGCACAGATACGCAGTATTTT.

In this sample, this clonotype turned up many times. The rearrangement links TRBV9 to TRBJ1-1; 8 nucleotides match TRBD1. The CDR3 runs to 17 residues. CDR1 and CDR2 (germline): SGDLS, YYNGEE. The trim removed 0 bases at V and 2 bases at J, leaving 9 bases unmatched. CDR3 residues: CASSVDGRGRGNTEAFF. CDR3 DNA sequence: TGTGCCAGCAGCGTAGATGGCAGGGGGCGCGGAAACACTGAAGCTTTCTTT.

This clonotype has only a few counts. The V gene is TRBV7-9, the J gene TRBJ2-1, with D possibly TRBD2 on 6 matching bases. The ends were cut back, 0 bases at V and 5 bases at J, with 17 bases in the middle. Per germline, CDR1 SEHNR and CDR2 FQNEAQ (reference sequence). This CDR3 contains 17 residues. The CDR3 here is CASSLALSAGQHNEQFF. Here the CDR3 DNA reads TGTGCCAGCAGCTTAGCGCTCAGCGCGGGGCAACACAATGAGCAGTTCTTC.

The rearrangement links TRBV19 to TRBJ2-7; D possibly corresponds to TRBD1 (5 bases). CDR1 and CDR2 from the germline V gene are LNHDA and SQIVND (reference sequence). Trimming cost V 3 bases and J 2 bases, with 14 bases left between them. The CDR3 has 15 residues. Here the CDR3 DNA reads TGTGCCAGTAGTATTTTTTACAGGAGTACCTACGAGCAGTACTTC. Translated, it gives CASSIFYRSTYEQYF.

The genes are TRBV2 and TRBJ2-5, with 9 nucleotides matching TRBD1. Germline CDR1 SNHLY, CDR2 FYNNEI. Trimming took 5 bases from V and 9 from J; bases not matched to a gene: 16. This CDR3 region has 16 residues. CDR3 DNA: TGTGCCAGCAGTTACCAACTACAGGGGGCCCTCGAGGCCCAGTACTTC. Encoded protein: CASSYQLQGALEAQYF.

V and J are TRBV30 and TRBJ1-4; D is unclear. Trimming removed 3 bases at V and 7 bases at J, with 9 bases between. The germline V gene encodes CDR1 GTSNPN and CDR2 SVGIG (reference sequence). CDR3 length equals 12 residues. The CDR3 DNA follows: TGTGCCTGGAGAGCCAATGGTGAAAAACTGTTTTTT. Amino acid sequence: CAWRANGEKLFF.

This CDR3 reads CASSERGSGNTIYF. The CDR3 nucleotides are TGTGCCAGCAGTGAAAGGGGCTCTGGAAACACCATATATTTT. The rearrangement joins TRBV27 to TRBJ1-3; maybe TRBD1 (5 bases). The CDR3 sequence is 14 residues long. Germline CDR1 MNHEY, CDR2 SMNVEV (reference sequence). Between the trimmed V and J ends, which lost 5 bases and 0 bases, there was a span of 8 bases.

A few counts support this clonotype. The rearrangement uses TRBV20-1 and TRBJ2-7, with unresolved D. The CDR3 sequence is 13 residues long. Germline CDR1 DFQATT, CDR2 SNEGSKA (reference sequence). Trimming took off 0 bases at V and 4 bases at J, with 10 bases between the two ends. CDR3 coding DNA: TGCAGTGCTAGAGACCTCGTAGTATACGAGCAGTACTTC. It specifies CSARDLVVYEQYF.

This clonotype showed up just once. Mismatch with germline at one junction end may stem from a read error. CDR3 sequence reads: CASSSERGSSDEQYF. The CDR3 nucleotides read TGTGCCAGCAGCTCAGAGCGGGGTAGCTCCGACGAGCAGTACTTC. The chain joins TRBV11-2 to TRBJ2-7; 7 positions agree with TRBD2. CDR1 SGHAT and CDR2 FQNNGV come from the germline V gene. The CDR3 sequence is 15 residues long.

Ten or more counts support this clonotype. The chain employs TRBV4-3 and TRBJ2-5; no clear D. Trimming cost V 1 base and J 4 bases, with 7 bases left between them. CDR3 length: 13 amino acids. Per the germline V gene, CDR1 is LGHNA and CDR2 is YSLEER. CDR3 in DNA: TGCGCCAGCAGCCAAGCTAGGAGAGAGACCCAGTACTTC. Its protein is CASSQARRETQYF.

The chain couples TRBV5-5 to TRBJ2-7; D unresolved. Germline-derived CDR1 and CDR2 are SGHKS and YYEKEE (reference sequence). This CDR3 region has 16 residues. Trimming took 2 bases from V and 0 from J, leaving 15 bases between them. CDR3 protein: CASSFSLSTHSYEQYF. The CDR3 nucleotides are TGTGCCAGCAGCTTCTCCCTGTCGACACACTCCTACGAGCAGTACTTC.

This clonotype has more than one count but fewer than ten. J is TRBJ1-1 and V is TRBV4-3, with D possibly TRBD1 on 5 matching bases. The CDR3 sequence is 14 residues long. Germline assignment: CDR1 LGHNA and CDR2 YSLEER. V lost 0 bases and J 5 bases, leaving 10 bases between the germline ends. DNA of the CDR3: TGCGCCAGCAGCCAAGAGCAGGGTGGGACTGAAGCTTTCTTT. Translation: CASSQEQGGTEAFF.

This clonotype was seen more than once but under ten times. A read error may produce the germline difference seen at one junction end. The J gene is TRBJ1-1, the V gene TRBV5-1; perhaps TRBD1 as D (6 bases). This CDR3 is 17 amino acids long. Germline V gene data show CDR1 as SGHRS and CDR2 as YFSETQ. In nucleotides, the CDR3 is TGCGCCAGCAACTTGGACAGACCACCACACATGAACACTGAAGCTCTCTTT. Translated, it gives CASNLDRPPHMNTEALF.

This clonotype was detected ten times or more. This chain uses TRBV12-3 or TRBV12-4 with TRBJ2-3, with unresolved D. CDR3 length: 14 amino acids. Trimming took 5 bases from V and 0 from J, leaving 9 bases between them. CDR3 bases: TGTGCCAGCAGTCTCAAAGGAAGCACAGATACGCAGTATTTT. Amino acid sequence: CASSLKGSTDTQYF.